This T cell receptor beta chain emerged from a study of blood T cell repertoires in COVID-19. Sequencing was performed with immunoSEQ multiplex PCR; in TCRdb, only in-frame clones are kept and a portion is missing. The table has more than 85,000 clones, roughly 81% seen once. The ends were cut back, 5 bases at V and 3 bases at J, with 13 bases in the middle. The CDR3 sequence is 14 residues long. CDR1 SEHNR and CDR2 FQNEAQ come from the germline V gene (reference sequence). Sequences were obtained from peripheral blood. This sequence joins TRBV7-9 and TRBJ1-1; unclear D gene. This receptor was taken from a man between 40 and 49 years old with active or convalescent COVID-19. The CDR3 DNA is TGTGCCAGCAGCCCAGCGAGTTTCGACACTGAAGCTTTCTTT. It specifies CASSPASFDTEAFF.